These 13 T cell receptor beta chains came from one sample sequenced in a study of blood T cells in healthy people across ages. A second PCR, run for about 6 to 11 cycles, used a sample-barcoded 5' primer plus a J-beta primer mix. TCRdb independently ran MiXCR on the 5' RACE reads; one entry per CDR3 protein. The repertoire holds approximately 730,000 distinct CDR3 sequences, around 46% seen once, with 20% to 25% in the top ten. Sequenced material: blood. Receptors originate from a woman aged 55-75 years in good health.

CDR3 sequence: CASSVVSSTDTQYF. In DNA, the CDR3 is TGTGCCAGCAGCGTAGTTTCTAGCACAGATACGCAGTATTTT. The V gene is TRBV9, the J gene TRBJ2-3; D unresolved. The germline V and J ends were trimmed by 0 bases and 0 bases, with 5 bases remaining between them. The CDR3 covers 14 residues. Germline lookup yields CDR1 SGDLS and CDR2 YYNGEE. Filled out from reference TRBV9 and TRBJ2-3, the complete variable domain reads DSGVTQTPKHLITATGQRVTLRCSPRSGDLSVYWYQQSLDQGLQFLIQYYNGEERAKGNILERFSAQQFPDLHSELNLSSLELGDSALYFCASSVVSSTDTQYFGPGTRLTVL.

As for this clonotype: The junction differs from germline at one of its ends, possibly a read error. The chain links TRBV5-1 to TRBJ2-7; 8 bases agree with TRBD2. Germline CDR1 is SGHRS and CDR2 is YFSETQ. The CDR3 totals 16 residues. The DNA of the CDR3 is TGCGCCAGCAGCTTGGGCATTAGCGGGGATTCCTACGAGCTGTACTTC. This translates into CASSLGISGDSYELYF.

V gene TRBV24-1 combines with J gene TRBJ2-3; tentative D call: TRBD2 (6 bases). From germline, CDR1 is KGHDR and CDR2 SFDVKD. This CDR3 region has 15 residues. The V end lost 7 bases, the J end lost 6 bases, and 19 bases lay between the germline ends. This chain's CDR3 is CATSHLVGRSDTQYF. The CDR3 nucleotides read TGTGCCACCAGCCACTTAGTCGGGAGATCGGATACGCAGTATTTT.

The rearrangement links TRBV15 to TRBJ2-3; tentative D call: TRBD1 (6 bases). Germline-derived CDR1 and CDR2 are LNHNV and YYDKDF (reference sequence). The V end lost 1 base, the J end lost 1 base, and 9 bases lay between the germline ends. The CDR3 contains 15 residues. CDR3 sequence: CATSRARQGTDTQYF. For the CDR3, the DNA is TGTGCCACCAGCAGAGCGAGACAGGGCACAGATACGCAGTATTTT.

The chain joins TRBV5-5 to TRBJ2-1, with a weak D call TRBD2 (5 bases). Trimming cost V 6 bases and J 5 bases, with 15 bases left between them. This CDR3 has 14 residues. Germline loops: CDR1 SGHKS, CDR2 YYEKEE (reference sequence). As DNA, the CDR3 is TGTGCCAGCAAGATTAGCGAGGCCCACAATGAGCAGTTCTTC. Its translation: CASKISEAHNEQFF. Drawing the rest from reference TRBV5-5 and TRBJ2-1, the complete variable domain is DAGVTQSPTHLIKTRGQQVTLRCSPISGHKSVSWYQQVLGQGPQFIFQYYEKEERGRGNFPDRFSARQFPNYSSELNVNALLLGDSALYLCASKISEAHNEQFFGPGTRLTVL.

Only a few counts were recorded for this clonotype. V and J are TRBV5-1 and TRBJ1-2; TRBD1 aligns across 7 bases. V was pared by 4 bases and J by 7 bases, with 7 bases of the junction left unmatched. CDR3 length equals 13 residues. The germline V gene has CDR1 SGHRS and CDR2 YFSETQ. In nucleotides, the CDR3 is TGCGCCAGCAGCCCGGCAGGGGGAAGTGGCTACACCTTC. Translating it yields CASSPAGGSGYTF.

This clonotype came up once. This rearrangement joins TRBV29-1 to TRBJ1-1, with D uncertain. The CDR3 has 13 residues. The germline V gene has CDR1 SQVTM and CDR2 ANQGSEA. Trimming removed 0 bases at V and 4 bases at J, with 9 bases between. The CDR3 spells CSVEDTVSTEAFF. Written as DNA, the CDR3 is TGCAGCGTTGAAGATACAGTTAGCACTGAAGCTTTCTTT.

This clonotype is termed medium-sized. The V call is TRBV4-2, the J call TRBJ2-3, with TRBD2 matching 11 bases. The germline CDR1 and CDR2 sequences are LGHNA and YNFKEQ. This CDR3 contains 15 residues. J gave up 5 bases and V 4 bases, and 5 bases lay outside the gene matches. CDR3 residues: CASSPWTSGLDTQYF. The CDR3 nucleotides read TGTGCCAGCAGCCCCTGGACTAGCGGGCTAGATACGCAGTATTTT.

This chain connects TRBV20-1 to TRBJ2-3; the D is unclear. The V gene's germline CDR1 is DFQATT and CDR2 SNEGSKA (reference sequence). The V end lost 3 bases, the J end lost 7 bases, and 11 bases lay between the germline ends. The CDR3 is made up of 12 amino acids. The CDR3 loop reads CSASNTVNTQYF. As DNA, the CDR3 is TGCAGTGCTAGCAACACAGTGAATACGCAGTATTTT.

The rearrangement joins TRBV6-1 to TRBJ2-1; TRBD2 matches at 7 bases. There are 14 residues in the CDR3. Unmatched junction bases numbered 10, after V lost 6 bases and J lost 8 bases. Germline V gives CDR1 MNHNS, CDR2 SASEGT. The CDR3 DNA follows: TGTGCCAGCAGAAACATGGGGGGGGACTATGAGCAGTTCTTC. Amino acid sequence: CASRNMGGDYEQFF.

This clonotype has a handful of counts. The gene calls are TRBV6-2 or TRBV6-3 and TRBJ2-7; 10 bases are shared with TRBD2. Germline values: CDR1 MNHEY, CDR2 SVGEGT. Trimming removed 6 bases from V and 7 bases from J; junction bases left unmatched: 18. The CDR3 covers 17 residues. CDR3 sequence reads: CASRQFPSGRDHNEQYF. The CDR3 nucleotides are TGTGCCAGCAGGCAGTTCCCTAGCGGGAGAGACCACAATGAGCAGTACTTC.

A remark on this clonotype: One junction end does not reproduce the germline sequence, and a read error may be involved. The chain employs TRBV25-1 and TRBJ2-1; perhaps TRBD2 as D (5 bases). This CDR3 has 14 amino acids. CDR1 is MGHDK and CDR2 is SYGVNS in the germline V gene. The CDR3 region has the DNA TGTGCCTGCAGTCGCGAGGGTGGGAACAATGAGCAGTTCTTC. Amino acids: CACSREGGNNEQFF.

The chain is built from TRBV27 and TRBJ2-7; 7 bases are shared with TRBD1. Losses at the gene ends were 3 bases for V and 7 bases for J; bases not matched to a gene: 6. The CDR3 covers 13 residues. From germline, CDR1 is MNHEY and CDR2 SMNVEV (reference sequence). The CDR3 coding sequence is TGTGCCAGCAGTTTCGGGACAGCCAATGAGCAGTACTTC. It translates to CASSFGTANEQYF.